The 11 T cell receptor beta chains reported below all come from one sample, sequenced in a study of blood T cell repertoires in COVID-19. The data were produced by immunoSEQ multiplex PCR, yet TCRdb's version contains in-frame clones alone and is incomplete. Of 300,000 to 400,000 clones in the sample, under 95% were seen once. Sequenced input: peripheral blood. Every receptor here comes from a woman in her late teens or twenties who had recovered from COVID-19.

CDR3 protein: CASSSLAGGVHIQYF. The CDR3 bases are TGTGCCAGCTCATCACTAGCGGGAGGGGTCCACATTCAGTACTTC. The chain carries TRBV18 and TRBJ2-4; 13 bases align to TRBD2. V was clipped by 5 bases and J by 8 bases; unmatched bases: 6. CDR3 size: 15 residues. Germline values: CDR1 KGHSH, CDR2 LQKENI.

This chain joins TRBV6-5 and TRBJ1-4; the match to TRBD1 covers 8 bases. The CDR3 is 13 amino acids. Per the germline V gene, CDR1 is MNHEY and CDR2 is SVGAGI. V lost 5 bases, J lost 8 bases, and 4 bases stayed unmatched. CDR3 sequence: CASSRQGFEKLFF. In DNA, the CDR3 is TGTGCCAGCAGTCGACAGGGGTTCGAAAAACTGTTTTTT.

J is TRBJ1-2 and V is TRBV7-9; D not certain. CDR1 and CDR2 from the germline V gene are SEHNR and FQNEAQ (reference sequence). The CDR3 contains 14 residues. Between the trimmed V and J ends, which lost 5 bases and 6 bases, there was a span of 16 bases. CDR3 region: CASSPSGAANGYTF. The CDR3 DNA sequence: TGTGCCAGCAGCCCATCTGGAGCGGCCAATGGCTACACCTTC. Drawing the rest from reference TRBV7-9 and TRBJ1-2, the complete variable domain is DTGVSQNPRHKITKRGQNVTFRCDPISEHNRLYWYRQTLGQGPEFLTYFQNEAQLEKSRLLSDRFSAERPKGSFSTLEIQRTEQGDSAMYLCASSPSGAANGYTFGSGTRLTVV.

The chain links TRBV10-1 to TRBJ2-3; D perhaps matches TRBD2 (6 bases). The V gene's germline CDR1 is WNHNN and CDR2 SYGVQD (reference sequence). The V gene lost 4 bases and the J gene lost 4 bases, with 12 bases spanning the gap. The CDR3 extends over 14 amino acids. DNA for the CDR3: TGCGCCAGCAGTGCCTTGGGGGACTCAGATACGCAGTATTTT. This codes for CASSALGDSDTQYF.

CDR3 sequence (DNA): TGTGCCAGCAGCTTGCGCAGATTCACCTACGAGCAGTACGTC. Residues: CASSLRRFTYEQYV. V gene TRBV5-8 combines with J gene TRBJ2-7; D remains unclear. V lost 1 base, J lost 2 bases, and 10 bases lay in between. CDR3 length: 14 amino acids. From germline, CDR1 is SGHTS and CDR2 YDEGEE.

The chain has TRBV2 and TRBJ2-5; 8 nucleotides align to TRBD1. V lost 1 base and J lost 5; bases outside the gene matches: 6. CDR1 and CDR2 (germline): SNHLY, FYNNEI. The CDR3 runs 15 residues. The CDR3 coding sequence is TGTGCCAGCAGTGAAGACAGGGGGGTCGGTGAGACCCAGTACTTC. It translates to CASSEDRGVGETQYF.

Here the CDR3 DNA reads TGTGCCAGCAGGGAGTTTCAGAGGGGCTACACCTTC. Translated: CASREFQRGYTF. V usage is TRBV2 and J usage is TRBJ1-2; D is undetermined. This CDR3 comprises 12 residues. Germline V gene lookup returns CDR1 SNHLY and CDR2 FYNNEI. The germline V and J ends were trimmed by 6 bases and 8 bases, with 13 bases remaining between them.

The chain is built from TRBV30 and TRBJ1-3; TRBD1 is a possible D gene (5 bases). Trimming pared 3 bases from V and 4 bases from J, leaving 16 bases between. This CDR3 spans 15 amino acids. Germline loops: CDR1 GTSNPN, CDR2 SVGIG (reference sequence). The CDR3 nucleotides read TGTGCCTGGAGCCTAGGCAGGGCGGGGGGAAACACCATATATTTT. It encodes CAWSLGRAGGNTIYF.

The rearrangement uses TRBV10-3 and TRBJ2-7; 7 positions agree with TRBD1. The CDR3 runs to 17 residues. The germline CDR1 and CDR2 sequences are ENHRY and SYGVKD. Trimming took 2 bases from V and 0 from J; bases not matched to a gene: 10. The CDR3 is CAISEAFRDSSSYEQYV. The CDR3, as DNA: TGTGCCATCAGTGAGGCCTTCCGGGACAGTAGCTCCTACGAGCAGTACGTC.

This rearrangement joins TRBV6-5 to TRBJ1-2; D perhaps matches TRBD1 (6 bases). In germline, CDR1 is MNHEY, CDR2 SVGAGI. There are 15 residues in the CDR3. The V and J ends lost 2 bases and 5 bases respectively, with 15 bases between them. CDR3 DNA: TGTGCCAGCAGTTACCGGGGAGGGGGTGGGTATGGCTACACCTTC. It is translated as CASSYRGGGGYGYTF.

The rearrangement joins TRBV24-1 to TRBJ2-1; 14 bases match TRBD2. From germline, CDR1 is KGHDR and CDR2 SFDVKD. J gave up 7 bases and V 4 bases, and 5 bases lay outside the gene matches. This CDR3 has 16 amino acids. CDR3 in amino acids: CATSDPGTSGSNEQFF. The CDR3 region has the DNA TGTGCCACCAGTGACCCCGGGACTAGCGGGAGTAATGAGCAGTTCTTC.